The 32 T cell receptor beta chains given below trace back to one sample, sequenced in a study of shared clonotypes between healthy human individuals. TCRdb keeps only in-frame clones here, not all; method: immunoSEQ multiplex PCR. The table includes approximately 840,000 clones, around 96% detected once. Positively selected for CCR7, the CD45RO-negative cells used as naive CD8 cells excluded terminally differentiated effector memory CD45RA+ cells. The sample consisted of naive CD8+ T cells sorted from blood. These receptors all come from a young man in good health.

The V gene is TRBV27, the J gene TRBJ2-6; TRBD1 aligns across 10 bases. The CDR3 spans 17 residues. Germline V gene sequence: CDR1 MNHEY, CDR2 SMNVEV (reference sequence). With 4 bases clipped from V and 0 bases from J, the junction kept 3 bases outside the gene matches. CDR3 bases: TGTGCCAGCAGTTGGACAGGGGGGTTCTCTGGGGCCAACGTCCTGACTTTC. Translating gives CASSWTGGFSGANVLTF.

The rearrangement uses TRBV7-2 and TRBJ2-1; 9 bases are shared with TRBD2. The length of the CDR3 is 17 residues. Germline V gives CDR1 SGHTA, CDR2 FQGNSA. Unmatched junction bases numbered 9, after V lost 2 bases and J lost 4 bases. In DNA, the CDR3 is TGTGCCAGCAGCTTATCAGGGGTAGCGGGAGTTTACAATGAGCAGTTCTTC. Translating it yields CASSLSGVAGVYNEQFF.

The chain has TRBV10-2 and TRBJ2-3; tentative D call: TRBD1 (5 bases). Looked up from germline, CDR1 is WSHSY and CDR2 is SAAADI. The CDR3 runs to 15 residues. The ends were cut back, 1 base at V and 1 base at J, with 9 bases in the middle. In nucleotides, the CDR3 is TGCGCCAGCAGTGAGTGGCCAGGGCGCACAGATACGCAGTATTTT. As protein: CASSEWPGRTDTQYF.

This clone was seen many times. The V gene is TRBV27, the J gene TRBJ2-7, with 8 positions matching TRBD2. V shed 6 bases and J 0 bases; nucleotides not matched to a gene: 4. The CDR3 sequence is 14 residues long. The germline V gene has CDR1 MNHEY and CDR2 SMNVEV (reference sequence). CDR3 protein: CASSIGTSSYEQYF. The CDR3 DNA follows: TGTGCCAGCAGCATAGGGACTAGCTCCTACGAGCAGTACTTC.

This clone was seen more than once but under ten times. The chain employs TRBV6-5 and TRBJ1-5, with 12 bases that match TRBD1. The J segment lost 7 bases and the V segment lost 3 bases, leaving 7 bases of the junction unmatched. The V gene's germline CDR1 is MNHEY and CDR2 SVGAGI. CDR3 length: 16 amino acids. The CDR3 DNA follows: TGTGCCAGCAGTTATGGGGGACAGGGGGCCGGACAGCCCCAGCATTTT. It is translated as CASSYGGQGAGQPQHF.

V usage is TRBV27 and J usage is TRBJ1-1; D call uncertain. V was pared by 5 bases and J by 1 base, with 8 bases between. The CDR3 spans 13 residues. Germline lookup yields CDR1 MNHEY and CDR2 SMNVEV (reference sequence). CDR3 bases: TGTGCCAGCAGTCTAACATGGAACACTGAAGCTTTCTTT. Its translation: CASSLTWNTEAFF.

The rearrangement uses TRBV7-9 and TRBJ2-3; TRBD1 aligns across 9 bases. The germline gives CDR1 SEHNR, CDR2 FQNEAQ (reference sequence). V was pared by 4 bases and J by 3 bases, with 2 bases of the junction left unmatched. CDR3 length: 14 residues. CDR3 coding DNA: TGTGCCAGCAGCTCCGACAGGGGGACAGATACGCAGTATTTT. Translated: CASSSDRGTDTQYF.

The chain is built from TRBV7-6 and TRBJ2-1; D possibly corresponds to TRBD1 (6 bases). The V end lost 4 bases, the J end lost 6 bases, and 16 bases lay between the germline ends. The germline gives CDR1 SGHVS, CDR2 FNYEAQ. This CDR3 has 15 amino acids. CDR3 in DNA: TGTGCCAGCAGCTCGTCAGGGGATTTTAGCAATGAGCAGTTCTTC. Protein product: CASSSSGDFSNEQFF.

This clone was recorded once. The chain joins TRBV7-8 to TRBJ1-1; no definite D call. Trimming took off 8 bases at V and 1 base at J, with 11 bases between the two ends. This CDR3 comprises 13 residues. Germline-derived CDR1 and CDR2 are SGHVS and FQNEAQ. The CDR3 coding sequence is TGTGCCAGCCGCCGGATGGGGAACACTGAAGCTTTCTTT. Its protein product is CASRRMGNTEAFF.

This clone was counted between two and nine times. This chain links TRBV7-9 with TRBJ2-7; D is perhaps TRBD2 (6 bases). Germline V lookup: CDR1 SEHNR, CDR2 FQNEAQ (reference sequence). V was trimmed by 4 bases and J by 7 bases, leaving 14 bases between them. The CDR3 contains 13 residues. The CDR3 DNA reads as TGTGCCAGCAGCTCCGGACTGGGGAGGGAGCAGTACTTC. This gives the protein CASSSGLGREQYF.

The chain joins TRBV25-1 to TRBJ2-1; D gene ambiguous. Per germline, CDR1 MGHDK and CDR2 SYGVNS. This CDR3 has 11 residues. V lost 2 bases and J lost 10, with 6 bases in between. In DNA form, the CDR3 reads TGTGCCAGCAGTGAACTCTACGAGCAGTTCTTC. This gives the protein CASSELYEQFF.

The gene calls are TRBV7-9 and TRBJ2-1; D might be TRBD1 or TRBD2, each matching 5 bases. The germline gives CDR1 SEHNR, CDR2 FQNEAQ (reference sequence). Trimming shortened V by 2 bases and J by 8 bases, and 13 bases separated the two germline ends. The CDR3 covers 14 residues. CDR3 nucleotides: TGTGCCAGCAGCTTAAGCGGCAGGGTGGATGAGCAGTTCTTC. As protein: CASSLSGRVDEQFF.

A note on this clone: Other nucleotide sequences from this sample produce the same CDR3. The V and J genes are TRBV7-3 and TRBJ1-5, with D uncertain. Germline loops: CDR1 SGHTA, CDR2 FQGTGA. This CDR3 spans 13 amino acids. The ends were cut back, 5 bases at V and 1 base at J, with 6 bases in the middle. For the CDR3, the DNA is TGTGCCAGCAGCCCGGACAGCAATCAGCCCCAGCATTTT. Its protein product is CASSPDSNQPQHF.

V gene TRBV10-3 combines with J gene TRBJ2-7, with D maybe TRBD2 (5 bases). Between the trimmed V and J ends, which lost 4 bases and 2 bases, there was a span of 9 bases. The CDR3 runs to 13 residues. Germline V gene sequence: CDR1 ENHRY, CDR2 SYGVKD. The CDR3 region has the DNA TGTGCCATCAGTGTTGAGCGGACCTACGAGCAGTACTTC. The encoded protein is CAISVERTYEQYF.

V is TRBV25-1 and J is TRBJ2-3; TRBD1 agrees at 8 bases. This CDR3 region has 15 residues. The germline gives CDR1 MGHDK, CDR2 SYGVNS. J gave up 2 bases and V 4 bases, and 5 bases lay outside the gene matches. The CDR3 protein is CASSGWDRTTDTQYF. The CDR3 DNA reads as TGTGCCAGCAGTGGTTGGGACAGGACCACAGATACGCAGTATTTT.

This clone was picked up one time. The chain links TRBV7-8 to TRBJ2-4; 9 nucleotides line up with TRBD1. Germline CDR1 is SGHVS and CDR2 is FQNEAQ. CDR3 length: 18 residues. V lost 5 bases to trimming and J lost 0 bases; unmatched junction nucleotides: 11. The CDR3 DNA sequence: TGTGCCAGCAGCATTCCGGGACAGGGACTCCAAGCCAAAAACATTCAGTACTTC. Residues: CASSIPGQGLQAKNIQYF. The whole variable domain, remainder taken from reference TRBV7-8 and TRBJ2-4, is GAGVSQSPRYKVAKRGQDVALRCDPISGHVSLFWYQQALGQGPEFLTYFQNEAQLDKSGLPSDRFFAERPEGSVSTLKIQRTQQEDSAVYLCASSIPGQGLQAKNIQYFGAGTRLSVL.

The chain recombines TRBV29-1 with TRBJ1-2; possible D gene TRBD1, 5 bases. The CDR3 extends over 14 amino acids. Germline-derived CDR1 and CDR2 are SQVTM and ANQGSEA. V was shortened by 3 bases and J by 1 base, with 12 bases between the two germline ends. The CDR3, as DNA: TGCAGCGTTGACTCGACAGCAATTAACTATGGCTACACCTTC. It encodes CSVDSTAINYGYTF.

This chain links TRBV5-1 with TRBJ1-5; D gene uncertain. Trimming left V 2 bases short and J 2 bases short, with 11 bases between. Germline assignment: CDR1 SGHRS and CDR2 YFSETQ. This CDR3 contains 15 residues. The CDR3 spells CASSLEGRGNQPQHF. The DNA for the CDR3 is TGCGCCAGCAGCTTAGAGGGTAGGGGCAATCAGCCCCAGCATTTT.

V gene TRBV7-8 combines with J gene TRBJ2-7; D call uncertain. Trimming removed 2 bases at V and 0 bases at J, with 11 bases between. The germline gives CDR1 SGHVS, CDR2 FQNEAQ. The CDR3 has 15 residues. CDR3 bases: TGTGCCAGCAGCTTACTGGCATCCCCCTCCTACGAGCAGTACTTC. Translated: CASSLLASPSYEQYF.

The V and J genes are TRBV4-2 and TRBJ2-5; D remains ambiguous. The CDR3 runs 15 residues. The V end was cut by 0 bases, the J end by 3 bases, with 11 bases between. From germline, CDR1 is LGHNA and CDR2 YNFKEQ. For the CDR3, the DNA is TGTGCCAGCAGCCAAGATTACCTAGGAAAAGAGACCCAGTACTTC. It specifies CASSQDYLGKETQYF.

CDR3 region: CASSVDRAEAFF. The CDR3 region has the DNA TGTGCCAGCAGCGTCGACAGGGCTGAAGCTTTCTTT. This chain uses TRBV11-2 with TRBJ1-1; 7 bases line up with TRBD1. CDR3 length equals 12 residues. V shed 5 bases and J 6 bases; nucleotides not matched to a gene: 3. Germline V gene lookup returns CDR1 SGHAT and CDR2 FQNNGV.

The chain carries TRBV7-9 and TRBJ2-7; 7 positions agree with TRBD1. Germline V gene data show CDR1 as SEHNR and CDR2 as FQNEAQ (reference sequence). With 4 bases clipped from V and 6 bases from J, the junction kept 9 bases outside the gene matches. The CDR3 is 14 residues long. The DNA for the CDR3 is TGTGCCAGCAGCTCTACGACAGGGTCGGCCGAGCAGTACTTC. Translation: CASSSTTGSAEQYF. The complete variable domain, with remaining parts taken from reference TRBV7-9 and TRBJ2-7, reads DTGVSQNPRHKITKRGQNVTFRCDPISEHNRLYWYRQTLGQGPEFLTYFQNEAQLEKSRLLSDRFSAERPKGSFSTLEIQRTEQGDSAMYLCASSSTTGSAEQYFGPGTRLTVT.

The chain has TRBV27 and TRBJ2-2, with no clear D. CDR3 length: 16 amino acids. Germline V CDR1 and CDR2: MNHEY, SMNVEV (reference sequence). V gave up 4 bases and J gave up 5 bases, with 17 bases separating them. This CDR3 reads CASSSPNTIVTGELFF. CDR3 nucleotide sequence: TGTGCCAGCAGTTCCCCGAATACTATTGTAACCGGGGAGCTGTTTTTT.

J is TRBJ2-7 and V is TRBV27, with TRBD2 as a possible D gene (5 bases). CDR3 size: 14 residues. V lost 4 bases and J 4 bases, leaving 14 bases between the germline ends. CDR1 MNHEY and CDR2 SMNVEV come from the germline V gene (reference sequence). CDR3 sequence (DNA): TGTGCCAGCAGTTCCAGCGAGGGAAGGTACGAGCAGTACTTC. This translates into CASSSSEGRYEQYF.

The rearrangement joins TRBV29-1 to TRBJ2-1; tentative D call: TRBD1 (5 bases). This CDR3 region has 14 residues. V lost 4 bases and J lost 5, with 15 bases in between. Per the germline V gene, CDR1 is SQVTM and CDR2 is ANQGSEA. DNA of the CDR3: TGCAGCGTTGCATCGGGCAGGGCCAACAATGAGCAGTTCTTC. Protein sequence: CSVASGRANNEQFF.

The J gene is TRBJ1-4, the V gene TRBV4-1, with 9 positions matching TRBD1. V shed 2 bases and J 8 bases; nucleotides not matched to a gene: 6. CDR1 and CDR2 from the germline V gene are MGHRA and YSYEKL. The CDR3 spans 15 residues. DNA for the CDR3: TGCGCCAGCAGCCAACCGGGACAGGGTGGCGAAAAACTGTTTTTT. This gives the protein CASSQPGQGGEKLFF.

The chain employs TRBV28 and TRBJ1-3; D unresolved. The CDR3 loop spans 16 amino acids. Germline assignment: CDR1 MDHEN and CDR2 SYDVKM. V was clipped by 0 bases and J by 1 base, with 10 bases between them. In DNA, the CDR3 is TGTGCCAGCAGTTTATGGGACTATACTTCTGGAAACACCATATATTTT. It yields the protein CASSLWDYTSGNTIYF.

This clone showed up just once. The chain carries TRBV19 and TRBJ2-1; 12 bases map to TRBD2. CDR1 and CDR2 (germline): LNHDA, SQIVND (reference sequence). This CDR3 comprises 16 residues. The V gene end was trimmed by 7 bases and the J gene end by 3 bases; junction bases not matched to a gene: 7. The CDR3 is CASKTSGRVGYNEQFF. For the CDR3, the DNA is TGTGCCAGTAAGACTAGCGGGAGAGTCGGCTACAATGAGCAGTTCTTC.

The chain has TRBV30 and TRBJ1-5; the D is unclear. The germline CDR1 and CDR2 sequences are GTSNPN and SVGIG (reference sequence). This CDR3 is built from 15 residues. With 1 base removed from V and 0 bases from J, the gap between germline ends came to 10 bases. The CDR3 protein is CAWSGQENSNQPQHF. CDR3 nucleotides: TGTGCCTGGAGTGGCCAGGAAAATAGCAATCAGCCCCAGCATTTT.

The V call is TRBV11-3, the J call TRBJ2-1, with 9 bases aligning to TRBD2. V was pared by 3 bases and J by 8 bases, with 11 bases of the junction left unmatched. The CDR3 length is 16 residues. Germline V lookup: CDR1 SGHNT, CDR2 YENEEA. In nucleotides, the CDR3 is TGTGCCAGCAGCTTTAGGCTAGCGGGACCTGGCGATGAGCAGTTCTTC. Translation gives CASSFRLAGPGDEQFF.

CDR3 region: CASSLRPSWAGGGEQYF. The CDR3 region has the DNA TGTGCCAGCAGCTTAAGGCCTAGCTGGGCAGGGGGCGGCGAGCAGTACTTC. The rearrangement joins TRBV7-2 to TRBJ2-7, with 8 positions matching TRBD1. Trimming cost V 2 bases and J 6 bases; bases outside gene matches: 15. The CDR3 length is 17 residues. Germline CDR1 reads SGHTA; CDR2 reads FQGNSA.

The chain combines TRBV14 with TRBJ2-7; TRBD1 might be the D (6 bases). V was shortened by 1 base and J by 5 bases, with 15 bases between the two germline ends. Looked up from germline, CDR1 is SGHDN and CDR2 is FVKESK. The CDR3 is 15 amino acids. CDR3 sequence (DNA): TGTGCCAGCAGCCAAGTCCGGACAGTTATAGACGAGCAGTACTTC. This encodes CASSQVRTVIDEQYF.